The T cell receptor (beta chain) under discussion was sequenced for a study of blood T cell repertoires in COVID-19 (dated by TCRdb to about 2020). General notes on the study: Collaborator samples came from the United States, Italy and Spain and covered acute and convalescent phases of COVID-19. The prospective study material was composed of cDNA or gDNA derived from T cells, B-cell-depleted T cells, or PBMCs. Deeply sampled blood TCRbeta repertoires from subjects exposed to, actively infected with, or recovered from COVID-19 were included in the dataset. The repertoires were released in a freely available public database meant as a resource for research on the immune response to SARS-CoV-2. The samples were drawn from the first 160 participants of the ongoing ImmuneRACE study and from 1,254 subjects provided by 6 global collaborators. Sample metadata almost always included a de-identified subject ID, COVID-19 status, age in years and sex. Where available, HLA class I and class II types were obtained from metadata supplied by the sample provider rather than from assay-based typing.

The CDR3 numbers 14 residues from cysteine through phenylalanine. CDR3 DNA is the only sequence kept; it has 42 bases, read in frame from the first base. CDR1 is given as SGHNT and CDR2 as YYREEE, both from the germline V gene (reference sequence). V loses 3 bases of germline sequence and J loses 4 bases, and the interval between the two ends is 13 bases. Participants in the prospective study were enrolled through a virtual design, were aged roughly 18 to 100 years, and lived in some 24 United States geographic areas. In the prospective study, participants were assigned to cohorts based on the clinical history participants reported in a screening survey and a study questionnaire. In the prospective study, whole blood, serum and a nasopharyngeal or oropharyngeal swab were collected from each participant by mobile phlebotomists. Participants in the prospective study had the option to provide additional blood draws and questionnaires over an approximately 2-month period. Before DNA extraction, blood samples from the prospective study were shipped at room temperature or frozen.

The immunoSEQ Assay, a bias-controlled multiplex PCR, was used to amplify TCRbeta CDR3 regions from genomic DNA. On the study's bioinformatics: Within the assay, amplification of reference gene primers was used to estimate how many nucleated cells each sample contained. Sequence reads were collapsed and filtered to measure the absolute abundance of every unique TCRbeta CDR3 rearrangement. For each sample, productive Simpson clonality was calculated as the square root of Simpson's diversity index over productive rearrangements. TCRdb's version of the immuneACCESS table is confined to in-frame rearrangements and falls short of the full clone set. An unresolved V gene accounts for under half of the shortfall where checked; the remainder is of unknown origin. That table furnishes V, J and clone size, whereas the DNA furnished D and trimming. A total of hundreds of thousands of clones appear in this sample, about 90% of them only once. Clones ranked in the top ten supply roughly 2% of the sample.

General study outcomes and caveats: The quantity of clinical and demographic metadata differed by source and by participant and was supplied without curation.

Of note for this clone: What antigen it recognizes has not been identified. Per-nucleotide qualities are absent, and no much larger clonotype sits a single base away.

The sequenced sample consisted of PBMCs or T cells enriched from blood (not recorded which). The sequence was obtained from a woman younger than 30 with acute COVID-19. The rearranged segments are TRBV5-4 and TRBJ1-2, with the D gene too uncertain to name. The bases are TGTGCCAGCAGCTCGGTGCAGGAAGGCTATGGCTACACCTTC. Its protein reads: CASSSVQEGYGYTF.